This T cell receptor beta chain was obtained from a study of glioma-infiltrating T cells (TCRdb year 2016). Notes on the research overall: TCR alpha- and beta-chain repertoires were sequenced from glioma tissue, non-neoplastic brain tissue and matched peripheral blood mononuclear cells. Each tissue-infiltrating repertoire was compared with the same patient's peripheral blood repertoire to measure divergence between tissue and blood T-cell populations. The paired cohort was made up of three low-grade glioma patients, several primary glioblastoma patients and three non-glioma patients who contributed non-neoplastic brain tissue.

What the research found in general, with its limitations: Tissue and blood shared very few CDR3 sequences, a result attributed to high CDR3 diversity and limited sampling. Group comparisons rested on small numbers: three non-neoplastic, three low-grade glioma and 7 or 8 glioblastoma patients. In non-neoplastic patients, VJ-independent divergence between tissue and blood fell below expectation, whereas in all gliomas, and especially in low-grade gliomas, the divergence rose above expectation.

The iRepertoire nested amplicon-rescue multiplex PCR (arm-PCR) platform was used to amplify TCR alpha and beta CDR3 regions from RNA. The input for one-step reverse transcription and amplification was roughly 85-400 ng of either tissue mRNA or PBMC total RNA. Following bead purification, Illumina adapters were added through a secondary multiplex PCR, and the libraries were then gel-purified between 200 and 400 bp. The libraries contained internal 6-nucleotide barcodes that were used for demultiplexing. Libraries were sequenced on an Illumina MiSeq with 2x220 or 2x250 nucleotide paired-end reads. For the original study's pipeline: FLASH 1.2.11 was used to merge paired reads, and BWA-MEM then aligned the reads to the GRCh37 human genome before TRA and TRB reads were extracted. V and J assignment used an IMGT-derived reference of cassette sequences and CDR3 motifs that included pseudogenes. Reads were translated in three frames, and productive CDR3s were defined by a C…FGXG motif without stop codons. A clonotype was defined as a unique combination of a V-J cassette pair and a CDR3 amino acid sequence. Hamming distance filtering was applied to reads, with thresholds set by the sequence error rate of each sample in mapped regions. The public reads were quality trimmed at Q25 with fastp and then assembled into clones with MiXCR by TCRdb, keeping productive beta chains. Entries are consolidated by CDR3 protein sequence, retaining the most common genes and DNA. The V and J calls here are based on TCRdb, not the publication. The table for this sample lists a few thousand distinct CDR3 sequences; 44% of them were counted only once. Approximately 52% of the sample is in the top ten clones.

Sequences SNHLY (CDR1) and FYNNEI (CDR2) are obtained from the germline V gene. The CDR3, from cysteine to phenylalanine, totals 14 residues. Only CDR3 DNA remains: 42 bases, in frame from the first base. V was cut back by 7 bases and J by 5 bases, leaving a gap of 15 bases between them. This clonotype came up many times. Its target antigen remains unknown. No base quality information exists; no much larger clone differs at one position. This chain is built from TRBV2 and TRBJ2-1, and possibly TRBD2, on 6 matching bases. The TCR originated in a human donor with low-grade glioma or glioblastoma, undergoing nonglioma brain surgery, or in good health (not recorded which). The sequencing sample was made of glioma tissue, nonneoplastic brain tissue, or PBMCs (not recorded which). The CDR3 has the sequence CASTTGEADNEQFF. The nucleotide sequence reads TGTGCCAGCACCACGGGAGAGGCGGACAATGAGCAGTTCTTC.